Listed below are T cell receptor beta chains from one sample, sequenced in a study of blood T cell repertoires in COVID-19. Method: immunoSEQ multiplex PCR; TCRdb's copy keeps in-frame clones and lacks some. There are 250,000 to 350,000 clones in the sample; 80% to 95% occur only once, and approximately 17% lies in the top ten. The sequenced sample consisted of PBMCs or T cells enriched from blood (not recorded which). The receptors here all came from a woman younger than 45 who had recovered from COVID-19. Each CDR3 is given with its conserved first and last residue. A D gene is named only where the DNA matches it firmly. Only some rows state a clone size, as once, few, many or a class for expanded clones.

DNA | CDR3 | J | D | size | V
TGTGCCAGCAGCCAAGATTGGTACCCTTCACACATCAATGAGCAGTTCTTC | CASSQDWYPSHINEQFF | TRBJ2-1 | - | - | TRBV14
TGTGCCAGCAGTTACGGACAGACGTACGAGCAGTACTTC | CASSYGQTYEQYF | TRBJ2-7 | - | - | TRBV6-5
TGTGCCAGCAAAGAGGCAGGGGCGAGCACTGAAGCTTTCTTT | CASKEAGASTEAFF | TRBJ1-1 | - | - | TRBV11-3
TGTGCCAGTATTGAAGGGGGCGGATATGGCTACACCTTC | CASIEGGGYGYTF | TRBJ1-2 | TRBD1 | - | TRBV19
TGTGCCAGCAGCTCCTCCGGGGCGGGGGAGACAGATACGCAGTATTTT | CASSSSGAGETDTQYF | TRBJ2-3 | TRBD2 | - | TRBV5-5
TGCAGCGCCAAGGGTTTAGGGACAGGGGAATCTCACGAGCAGTACTTC | CSAKGLGTGESHEQYF | TRBJ2-7 | TRBD1 | - | TRBV29-1
TGTGCCAGCAGTTTAGGTGCGGGCGCCTACGAGCAGTACTTC | CASSLGAGAYEQYF | TRBJ2-7 | - | - | TRBV28
TGTGCCAGCAGCTCCCACAATGGCTCCAACACAGATACGCAGTATTTT | CASSSHNGSNTDTQYF | TRBJ2-3 | - | - | TRBV11-3
TGTGCCAGCAGTTACGCGGACAGGGGCTCCTACGAGCAGTACTTC | CASSYADRGSYEQYF | TRBJ2-7 | TRBD1 | once | TRBV6-5
TGTGCCAGCAGCCACAATGCCGGGAGGGAAAAAGAGACCCAGTACTTC | CASSHNAGREKETQYF | TRBJ2-5 | TRBD2 | - | TRBV3-1/TRBV3-2
TGTGCCAGCAAACTGGGGGGAACGAACACTGAAGCTTTCTTT | CASKLGGTNTEAFF | TRBJ1-1 | - | once | TRBV28
TGTGCCAGTAGTGGTCCCGGGACAGGCTCTAATGAAAAACTGTTTTTT | CASSGPGTGSNEKLFF | TRBJ1-4 | TRBD1 | - | TRBV19
TGTGCCAGCAGCTTACCCGGGACCTACAATGAGCAGTTCTTC | CASSLPGTYNEQFF | TRBJ2-1 | - | - | TRBV7-9
TGTGCCAGCAGCTTGTGGGGACAGGAGCAAGAGACCCAGTACTTC | CASSLWGQEQETQYF | TRBJ2-5 | TRBD1 | once | TRBV5-4
TGTGCCAGCAGTAACAGGGATCAGCCCCAGCATTTT | CASSNRDQPQHF | TRBJ1-5 | - | - | TRBV12-3/TRBV12-4
TGTGCCAGCAGTGAATATGGCGGATCAACTAATGAAAAACTGTTTTTT | CASSEYGGSTNEKLFF | TRBJ1-4 | - | - | TRBV6-1
TGTGCCAGCAGCTTAGGGGGACAAGACTATGGCTACACCTTC | CASSLGGQDYGYTF | TRBJ1-2 | - | - | TRBV7-3
TGTGCCATCAGCGGACAGGGCCCGAACACTGAAGCTTTCTTT | CAISGQGPNTEAFF | TRBJ1-1 | TRBD1 | - | TRBV10-3
TGTGCCAGCAGTAGCATGAGCTCCTACAATGAGCAGTTCTTC | CASSSMSSYNEQFF | TRBJ2-1 | - | - | TRBV2
TGTGCCACCAGTGATTACAGGGTCTCGGGGCCCCAGCATTTT | CATSDYRVSGPQHF | TRBJ1-5 | - | - | TRBV24-1
TGTGCCAGCAGCCAAATACAGGGGGCCGATGAAAAACTGTTTTTT | CASSQIQGADEKLFF | TRBJ1-4 | TRBD1 | - | TRBV5-8
TGTGCCAGCAGTTTAGAAGCGGGAGGGCCGTACGAGCAGTACTTC | CASSLEAGGPYEQYF | TRBJ2-7 | TRBD2 | - | TRBV27
TGTGCCACCAGTGATCCGGGACAGGGAATCACCGGGGAGCTGTTTTTT | CATSDPGQGITGELFF | TRBJ2-2 | TRBD1 | - | TRBV24-1
TGTGCCAGCAGCTTAGGGGGGGGGAAGAGCACAGATACGCAGTATTTT | CASSLGGGKSTDTQYF | TRBJ2-3 | TRBD2 | - | TRBV11-2
TGTGCCAGCAGTGAGACTAGCGGTACCGGGGAGCTGTTTTTT | CASSETSGTGELFF | TRBJ2-2 | TRBD2 | - | TRBV2
TGTGCCAGCAGCTTAGCGGGGGGGCTGGAGACCCAGTACTTC | CASSLAGGLETQYF | TRBJ2-5 | - | - | TRBV7-2
TGTGCCAGCTCACCATCTACGGGAATCACTGAAGCTTTCTTT | CASSPSTGITEAFF | TRBJ1-1 | - | - | TRBV18
TGTGCCAGCAGTTCAACCGGGACAGGGGGCGGGAATACGCAGTATTTT | CASSSTGTGGGNTQYF | TRBJ2-3 | TRBD1 | - | TRBV28
TGTGCCAGCAGCCAAGAGCCTGGGCTTGGCTACACCTTC | CASSQEPGLGYTF | TRBJ1-2 | - | - | TRBV3-1/TRBV3-2
TGTGCCAGCCACGGGACAGGGAAAAACACCGGGGAGCTGTTTTTT | CASHGTGKNTGELFF | TRBJ2-2 | TRBD1 | - | TRBV7-6
TGTGCCAGCCGGACAGGGGGCGGGAGCAATGAGCAGTTCTTC | CASRTGGGSNEQFF | TRBJ2-1 | TRBD1 | - | TRBV19
TGCGCCAGCAGCCAACCCGGGACAGGGGCCTACAATGAGCAGTTCTTC | CASSQPGTGAYNEQFF | TRBJ2-1 | TRBD1 | - | TRBV4-1
TGTGCCAGCTCATTGACAGGGGGAGATAATTCACCCCTCCACTTT | CASSLTGGDNSPLHF | TRBJ1-6 | TRBD1 | once | TRBV18
TGTGCCAGCAGCCCCGGCGGGGGCCCCTATGGCTACACCTTC | CASSPGGGPYGYTF | TRBJ1-2 | - | - | TRBV9
TGTGCCACCAGCAGCTGGACAGGGAATTCACCCCTCCACTTT | CATSSWTGNSPLHF | TRBJ1-6 | TRBD1 | - | TRBV15